One and the same sample provided the 9 T cell receptor beta chains below, sequenced in a study of CD8+ T cells in alopecia areata. cDNA prepared by RNA extraction and subsequent reverse transcription served as the template for sequencing. Sequenced by immunoSEQ multiplex PCR; TCRdb stores in-frame clones only, minus some. The sample holds about 180,000 clones, roughly 70% seen once. The specimen was CD8+ T cells sorted from blood, collected at week 0. The receptors derive from a human donor with alopecia areata.

The CDR3 sequence is CASSLDGYTF. CDR3 nucleotide sequence: TGTGCCAGCAGCTTGGATGGCTACACCTTC. This chain joins TRBV7-9 and TRBJ1-2; D is unresolved. Trimming cost V 3 bases and J 6 bases, with 2 bases left between them. The germline V gene has CDR1 SEHNR and CDR2 FQNEAQ (reference sequence). The CDR3 extends over 10 amino acids. Full variable domain (rest looked up from reference TRBV7-9 and TRBJ1-2): DTGVSQNPRHKITKRGQNVTFRCDPISEHNRLYWYRQTLGQGPEFLTYFQNEAQLEKSRLLSDRFSAERPKGSFSTLEIQRTEQGDSAMYLCASSLDGYTFGSGTRLTVV.

CDR3 protein: CASSFRDVAGGRRQETQYF. The CDR3 DNA reads TGTGCCAGCAGCTTCCGGGATGTAGCCGGGGGGAGACGCCAAGAGACCCAGTACTTC. This rearrangement joins TRBV7-2 to TRBJ2-5; TRBD2 matches 7 bases. CDR1 is SGHTA, CDR2 FQGNSA, per germline. The V gene end was trimmed by 3 bases and the J gene end by 1 base; junction bases not matched to a gene: 17. This CDR3 has 19 amino acids.

This chain joins TRBV30 and TRBJ1-1; maybe TRBD1 (6 bases). Germline loops: CDR1 GTSNPN, CDR2 SVGIG (reference sequence). With 2 bases removed from V and 6 bases from J, the gap between germline ends came to 7 bases. The CDR3 runs to 11 residues. This CDR3 is CAWSRGAEAFF. The CDR3 coding sequence is TGTGCCTGGAGTAGGGGGGCTGAAGCTTTCTTT.

This clone was recorded many times. The chain is built from TRBV11-2 and TRBJ2-7; D is ambiguous. The germline gives CDR1 SGHAT, CDR2 FQNNGV. The CDR3 is 14 amino acids. The V end lost 5 bases, the J end lost 1 base, and 12 bases lay between the germline ends. The CDR3 loop reads CASSADGLSYEQYF. The DNA for the CDR3 is TGTGCCAGCAGCGCGGATGGCCTATCCTACGAGCAGTACTTC.

This clone was observed a few times. The J gene is TRBJ2-1, the V gene TRBV4-1; 9 bases match TRBD2. The CDR3 contains 16 residues. In germline, CDR1 is MGHRA, CDR2 YSYEKL. The V and J ends lost 1 base and 7 bases, in that order; junction bases with no gene match: 8. CDR3 DNA: TGCGCCAGCAGCCAAGTCGCCCAGCGGGGGGTTAATGAGCAGTTCTTC. Translated, it gives CASSQVAQRGVNEQFF.

The chain couples TRBV7-6 to TRBJ2-3; D possibly corresponds to TRBD2 (5 bases). Per germline, CDR1 SGHVS and CDR2 FNYEAQ. There are 14 residues in the CDR3. The germline V and J ends were trimmed by 7 bases and 4 bases, with 15 bases remaining between them. CDR3 region: CASTPRGRADTQYF. The DNA for the CDR3 is TGTGCCAGCACCCCGCGAGGGCGGGCAGATACGCAGTATTTT. The entire variable domain, with the rest obtained from reference TRBV7-6 and TRBJ2-3, is as follows: GAGVSQSPRYKVTKRGQDVALRCDPISGHVSLYWYRQALGQGPEFLTYFNYEAQQDKSGLPNDRFSAERPEGSISTLTIQRTEQRDSAMYRCASTPRGRADTQYFGPGTRLTVL.

V is TRBV7-8 and J is TRBJ2-7; a possible D gene is TRBD1 (5 bases). V was shortened by 1 base and J by 5 bases, with 15 bases between the two germline ends. The CDR3 covers 15 residues. CDR1 SGHVS and CDR2 FQNEAQ come from the germline V gene. The CDR3, as DNA: TGTGCCAGCAGCTTAGTGGCCGCAGGGTTCAACGAGCAGTACTTC. Translation: CASSLVAAGFNEQYF.

This clone has just a few counts. The chain combines TRBV4-1 with TRBJ1-5; D may be TRBD1 (6 bases). Between the trimmed V and J ends, which lost 1 base and 0 bases, there was a span of 7 bases. The CDR3 spans 15 residues. Per germline, CDR1 MGHRA and CDR2 YSYEKL. The DNA of the CDR3 is TGCGCCAGCAGCCAAGCCAGGGGTAGCAATCAGCCCCAGCATTTT. It encodes CASSQARGSNQPQHF.

The rearrangement links TRBV7-9 to TRBJ1-1; TRBD1 matches 8 bases. The CDR3 totals 14 residues. With 1 base clipped from V and 6 bases from J, the junction kept 4 bases outside the gene matches. CDR1 and CDR2 (germline): SEHNR, FQNEAQ (reference sequence). The CDR3: CASSLGTGFAEAFF. The CDR3 nucleotides are TGTGCCAGCAGCTTAGGGACAGGGTTCGCTGAAGCTTTCTTT.